The TCR beta chain under discussion was sequenced for a study of T cell repertoires in cytomegalovirus infection. General observations from the study: HLA-C-restricted CMV-specific TCR beta clonotypes were dominant in the ex vivo response. Summed frequency of shared TCR beta families picked out CMV carriers who also had the relevant HLA.

TCRdb called the reads again in MiXCR, with one record for every CDR3 protein. The data contain approximately 750,000 distinct CDR3 sequences, approximately 34% of them seen just once; the ten biggest clones take up 2.5% to 3.5%. Regarding this clonotype: Its antigen is as yet unknown.

The CDR3 totals 12 residues. The V gene's germline CDR1 is MDHEN and CDR2 SYDVKM. Between the trimmed V and J ends, which lost 4 bases and 14 bases, there was a span of 17 bases. This chain connects TRBV28 to TRBJ2-5, with D possibly being TRBD2 (6 bases). The source of this sequence is a human donor in good health (CMV status not recorded). Some clones in this sample may be carry-over from other donors' samples. Sequences were obtained from PBMCs. CDR3 in amino acids: CASSSAGRTGYF. The CDR3 nucleotides are TGTGCCAGCAGTTCCGCAGGGAGGACTGGCTACTTC.